The 23 T cell receptor beta chains reported below all come from one sample, sequenced in a study of blood T cell repertoires in COVID-19. TCRdb's copy holds only in-frame clones and misses some; the assay was immunoSEQ multiplex PCR. The sample lists roughly 410,000 clones; roughly 90% were seen once. Specimen: peripheral blood. The receptors stem from a woman between 35 and 50 years old with COVID-19, enrolled during active disease.

This chain joins TRBV6-5 and TRBJ1-2; 10 bases are shared with TRBD1. Germline trimming cut 7 bases from V and 7 bases from J; bases unmatched to any gene: 12. Looked up from germline, CDR1 is MNHEY and CDR2 is SVGAGI. The CDR3 sequence is 15 residues long. In nucleotides, the CDR3 is TGTGCCAGCAATACCTTGGGGGACAGGGGCGCTGGCTACACCTTC. This translates into CASNTLGDRGAGYTF.

The chain uses TRBV9 and TRBJ2-3; 8 nucleotides agree with TRBD2. Losses at the gene ends were 0 bases for V and 6 bases for J; bases not matched to a gene: 6. Germline values: CDR1 SGDLS, CDR2 YYNGEE. The CDR3 is 15 amino acids. CDR3: CASSVVGTSPDTQYF. CDR3 in DNA: TGTGCCAGCAGCGTAGTAGGGACTAGTCCCGATACGCAGTATTTT.

This chain uses TRBV6-4 with TRBJ2-3; 8 bases agree with TRBD2. The CDR3 runs 17 residues. CDR1 and CDR2 from the germline V gene are MRHNA and SNTAGT. Germline trimming cut 4 bases from V and 1 base from J; bases unmatched to any gene: 10. This chain's CDR3 is CASSVRGGRLGTDTQYF. In nucleotides, the CDR3 is TGTGCCAGCAGTGTACGGGGGGGCCGCTTGGGCACAGATACGCAGTATTTT.

V is TRBV9 and J is TRBJ1-6, with TRBD1 as a possible D gene (5 bases). This CDR3 region has 15 residues. Per germline, CDR1 SGDLS and CDR2 YYNGEE. Trimming left V 4 bases short and J 8 bases short, with 16 bases between. The CDR3 region is CASSPTGGLYSPLHF. The CDR3 DNA follows: TGTGCCAGCAGCCCAACGGGGGGGTTGTATTCACCCCTCCACTTT.

This clone was counted once. This rearrangement joins TRBV24-1 to TRBJ1-5; a weak D match, TRBD1 (6 bases). CDR3 length equals 13 residues. Trimming removed 9 bases at V and 3 bases at J, with 11 bases between. Germline loops: CDR1 KGHDR, CDR2 SFDVKD. CDR3 residues: CATSGVNNQPQHF. CDR3 nucleotide sequence: TGTGCCACCTCAGGGGTGAACAATCAGCCCCAGCATTTT.

V gene TRBV18 combines with J gene TRBJ2-5, with TRBD1 identical over 8 bases. V shed 2 bases and J 3 bases; nucleotides not matched to a gene: 8. Germline-derived CDR1 and CDR2 are KGHSH and LQKENI. The CDR3 is 16 amino acids. The chain's CDR3 is CASSPITGGTEETQYF. CDR3 coding DNA: TGTGCCAGCTCACCAATCACAGGGGGTACGGAAGAGACCCAGTACTTC.

The V call is TRBV6-2 or TRBV6-3, the J call TRBJ2-7; D might be TRBD1 (5 bases). Trimming took off 6 bases at V and 2 bases at J, with 11 bases between the two ends. The V gene's germline CDR1 is MNHEY and CDR2 SVGEGT. The CDR3 has 13 amino acids. The CDR3 region is CASSRQYTYEQYF. The DNA for the CDR3 is TGTGCCAGCAGCCGACAGTATACCTACGAGCAGTACTTC.

J is TRBJ1-4 and V is TRBV18, with D maybe TRBD1 (6 bases). In germline, CDR1 is KGHSH, CDR2 LQKENI. The CDR3 runs 15 residues. The germline V and J ends were trimmed by 1 base and 8 bases, with 14 bases remaining between them. CDR3 coding DNA: TGTGCCAGCTCACCACAATCAGGGGTAGGAGAAAAACTGTTTTTT. Its protein is CASSPQSGVGEKLFF.

CDR3 nucleotide sequence: TGTGCCAGCAGTTACTCATTCGCAGGGGACGAGCAGTACTTC. Its translation: CASSYSFAGDEQYF. This chain connects TRBV6-2 or TRBV6-3 to TRBJ2-7; the D gene is possibly TRBD1 (6 bases). V gave up 0 bases and J gave up 5 bases, with 11 bases separating them. The CDR3 consists of 14 residues. Germline V lookup: CDR1 MNHEY, CDR2 SVGEGT.

V usage is TRBV27 and J usage is TRBJ1-1; 8 bases agree with TRBD1. The CDR3 has 17 residues. The V gene's germline CDR1 is MNHEY and CDR2 SMNVEV (reference sequence). V dropped 8 bases and J dropped 1; count of bases not matched to a gene: 15. DNA for the CDR3: TGTGCCAGCCTCCCTACCCGGGACAGGCCGAAGAACACTGAAGCTTTCTTT. This encodes CASLPTRDRPKNTEAFF.

This clone was counted once. This sequence joins TRBV5-1 and TRBJ2-5; TRBD2 aligns across 10 bases. This CDR3 spans 17 amino acids. Germline loops: CDR1 SGHRS, CDR2 YFSETQ. With V trimmed by 0 bases and J by 4 bases, 9 bases remained unmatched. CDR3 sequence reads: CASSLDALAGGGETQYF. Written as DNA, the CDR3 is TGCGCCAGCAGCTTGGATGCCTTAGCGGGGGGAGGAGAGACCCAGTACTTC.

A single count supports this clone. This chain links TRBV5-1 with TRBJ2-1; 7 bases line up with TRBD2. The CDR3 totals 17 residues. Germline assignment: CDR1 SGHRS and CDR2 YFSETQ. V lost 4 bases and J lost 4; bases outside the gene matches: 14. The CDR3 loop reads CASSPLRSSGGYNEQFF. The CDR3 DNA reads TGCGCCAGCAGCCCCTTACGGTCTAGCGGAGGATACAATGAGCAGTTCTTC.

The chain uses TRBV11-3 and TRBJ2-5, with 7 bases lining up with TRBD1. In germline, CDR1 is SGHNT, CDR2 YENEEA. Trimming at V came to 5 bases and at J to 3 bases, leaving 3 bases not matched to a gene. CDR3 length equals 13 residues. CDR3 loop: CASSADREETQYF. The CDR3 coding sequence is TGTGCCAGCAGCGCCGACAGGGAAGAGACCCAGTACTTC.

The chain uses TRBV28 and TRBJ2-7, with 9 nucleotides matching TRBD1. V was clipped by 2 bases and J by 4 bases; unmatched bases: 9. This CDR3 region has 16 residues. Per the germline V gene, CDR1 is MDHEN and CDR2 is SYDVKM. The CDR3 reads CASSLGPGTGMYEQYF. CDR3 in DNA: TGTGCCAGCAGTTTAGGTCCTGGGACAGGGATGTACGAGCAGTACTTC. The complete variable domain, with remaining parts taken from reference TRBV28 and TRBJ2-7, reads DVKVTQSSRYLVKRTGEKVFLECVQDMDHENMFWYRQDPGLGLRLIYFSYDVKMKEKGDIPEGYSVSREKKERFSLILESASTNQTSMYLCASSLGPGTGMYEQYFGPGTRLTVT.

The chain couples TRBV7-8 to TRBJ1-2; D gene unclear. V lost 2 bases to trimming and J lost 6 bases, with 19 bases between them. The CDR3 runs 16 residues. Per the germline V gene, CDR1 is SGHVS and CDR2 is FQNEAQ. As DNA, the CDR3 is TGTGCCAGCAGCTTAAGATTGGTGGGGAGAGTTGATGGCTACACCTTC. It specifies CASSLRLVGRVDGYTF. The full variable domain, in which reference TRBV7-8 and TRBJ1-2 provide the parts outside the CDR3, is GAGVSQSPRYKVAKRGQDVALRCDPISGHVSLFWYQQALGQGPEFLTYFQNEAQLDKSGLPSDRFFAERPEGSVSTLKIQRTQQEDSAVYLCASSLRLVGRVDGYTFGSGTRLTVV.

The CDR3 nucleotides are TGCAGCGCCGAAGGGGCTAGCGGGAGTTATGAGACCCAGTACTTC. Translated: CSAEGASGSYETQYF. V gene TRBV29-1 combines with J gene TRBJ2-5, with 10 bases lining up with TRBD2. Losses at the gene ends were 7 bases for V and 5 bases for J; bases not matched to a gene: 13. Per germline, CDR1 SQVTM and CDR2 ANQGSEA. The CDR3 is 15 residues long.

V usage is TRBV5-1 and J usage is TRBJ2-5; perhaps TRBD2 as D (5 bases). Germline V gene sequence: CDR1 SGHRS, CDR2 YFSETQ. Trimming pared 1 base from V and 1 base from J, leaving 11 bases between. This CDR3 has 15 residues. The CDR3 spells CASSLIPAAQETQYF. CDR3 DNA sequence: TGCGCCAGCAGCTTGATTCCAGCGGCCCAAGAGACCCAGTACTTC. Full variable domain (rest looked up from reference TRBV5-1 and TRBJ2-5): KAGVTQTPRYLIKTRGQQVTLSCSPISGHRSVSWYQQTPGQGLQFLFEYFSETQRNKGNFPGRFSGRQFSNSRSEMNVSTLELGDSALYLCASSLIPAAQETQYFGPGTRLLVL.

V usage is TRBV27 and J usage is TRBJ2-7, with TRBD1 matching over 9 bases. The trim removed 2 bases at V and 1 base at J, leaving 6 bases unmatched. This CDR3 spans 16 amino acids. Per germline, CDR1 MNHEY and CDR2 SMNVEV (reference sequence). The CDR3 sequence: CASSLAGQGISYEQYF. The DNA of the CDR3 is TGTGCCAGCAGTTTAGCGGGACAGGGCATATCCTACGAGCAGTACTTC.

The rearrangement links TRBV19 to TRBJ1-6; 8 nucleotides line up with TRBD1. Per the germline V gene, CDR1 is LNHDA and CDR2 is SQIVND (reference sequence). After removal of 9 bases from V and 9 bases from J, the junction contained 7 bases not matched to a gene. The CDR3 spans 13 residues. The CDR3 DNA reads as TGTGCCAGCGGACAGGGAAGTCGTTCACCCCTCCACTTT. Protein: CASGQGSRSPLHF. The full variable domain, rest sourced from reference TRBV19 and TRBJ1-6, is DGGITQSPKYLFRKEGQNVTLSCEQNLNHDAMYWYRQDPGQGLRLIYYSQIVNDFQKGDIAEGYSVSREKKESFPLTVTSAQKNPTAFYLCASGQGSRSPLHFGNGTRLTVT.

The gene calls are TRBV7-2 and TRBJ2-1, with 7 bases that match TRBD1. The CDR3 has 15 amino acids. CDR1 is SGHTA, CDR2 FQGNSA, per germline. V gave up 5 bases and J gave up 2 bases; unmatched junction bases: 6. The CDR3 sequence is CASSPDRDAYNEQFF. DNA for the CDR3: TGTGCCAGCAGCCCAGACAGGGACGCCTACAATGAGCAGTTCTTC.

With regard to this clone: Other DNA sequences of this sample code for an identical CDR3. The chain joins TRBV23-1 to TRBJ1-2; 10 bases fit TRBD1. TRBV23-1 is known as an ORF, though its function is uncertain. This CDR3 spans 15 amino acids. J lost 6 bases, V lost 0 bases, and 4 bases had no gene match. CDR3: CASSQSRQGADGYTF. The CDR3 nucleotides are TGCGCCAGCAGTCAATCGAGACAGGGGGCCGATGGCTACACCTTC.

Only one count was recorded for this clone. The V and J genes are TRBV29-1 and TRBJ1-1, with D perhaps TRBD1 (5 bases). Germline V gene lookup returns CDR1 SQVTM and CDR2 ANQGSEA. The CDR3 loop spans 12 amino acids. V was cut by 4 bases and J by 6 bases, with 12 bases left in between. The CDR3 region is CSVARQGAEAFF. The CDR3 bases are TGCAGCGTTGCCCGGCAGGGCGCTGAAGCTTTCTTT.

This chain links TRBV29-1 with TRBJ2-1; 7 bases fit TRBD2. Losses at the gene ends were 3 bases for V and 4 bases for J; bases not matched to a gene: 9. This CDR3 has 15 amino acids. Germline loops: CDR1 SQVTM, CDR2 ANQGSEA. The CDR3 coding sequence is TGCAGCGTTGATAGACCGGGACTACGATACAATGAGCAGTTCTTC. Its protein product is CSVDRPGLRYNEQFF.